There are many counts of the clone carrying this T cell receptor beta chain. The data originate from a study of early T cells in non-severe SARS-CoV-2 infection. The wider study: The authors sequenced bulk RNA from unsorted whole blood, leaving chains unpaired.

TCRdb analysed the 5' RACE reads with MiXCR anew, one entry per CDR3 protein. The repertoire holds 100,000 to 140,000 distinct CDR3 sequences, around 10% seen once, with around 8% in the top ten. Germline lookup yields CDR1 SGHNT and CDR2 YYREEE (reference sequence). V was shortened by 2 bases and J by 2 bases, with 9 bases between the two germline ends. The CDR3 extends over 14 amino acids. Sequenced material: whole blood. This TCR came from an adult who was a healthcare worker with PCR-confirmed SARS-CoV-2 infection or an uninfected control (not recorded which). The V gene is TRBV5-4, the J gene TRBJ2-3; D is perhaps TRBD2 (5 bases). The chain's CDR3 is CASSFDYSTDTQYF. In DNA form, the CDR3 reads TGTGCCAGCAGCTTCGACTATTCCACAGATACGCAGTATTTT.